These 12 T cell receptor beta chains came from one sample sequenced in a study of cytomegalovirus exposure and HLA in healthy donors. Vbeta (60) and Jbeta (13) primers were used in the PCR. The data were produced by immunoSEQ multiplex PCR, yet TCRdb's version contains in-frame clones alone and is incomplete. The table shows 250,000 to 300,000 clones, with 80% to 95% occurring only once. Sequenced material: PBMCs. All receptors come from a girl aged 2 to 10 in good health and CMV-seronegative.

The chain is built from TRBV11-2 and TRBJ2-7; no firm D call. Trimming took 1 base from V and 3 from J, leaving 13 bases between them. This CDR3 has 15 amino acids. Germline V gene sequence: CDR1 SGHAT, CDR2 FQNNGV. CDR3 in DNA: TGTGCCAGCAGCTTAGCCGGCCCCGGCGGCTACGAGCAGTACTTC. It translates to CASSLAGPGGYEQYF. The variable domain in full, with the rest retrieved from reference TRBV11-2 and TRBJ2-7, is EAGVAQSPRYKIIEKRQSVAFWCNPISGHATLYWYQQILGQGPKLLIQFQNNGVVDDSQLPKDRFSAERLKGVDSTLKIQPAKLEDSAVYLCASSLAGPGGYEQYFGPGTRLTVT.

This chain joins TRBV30 and TRBJ1-1; tentative D call: TRBD1 (5 bases). CDR1 GTSNPN and CDR2 SVGIG come from the germline V gene (reference sequence). V lost 3 bases, J lost 1 base, and 9 bases lay in between. The CDR3 extends over 13 amino acids. The CDR3 DNA follows: TGTGCCTGGAGGAGACAGCCGAACACTGAAGCTTTCTTT. Its protein is CAWRRQPNTEAFF.

This clone was counted only a few times. The V gene is TRBV5-6, the J gene TRBJ2-1; tentative D call: TRBD1 (6 bases). The CDR3 runs 15 residues. Germline assignment: CDR1 SGHDT and CDR2 YYEEEE. Trimming stripped 3 bases from V and 0 bases from J, with 10 bases between. CDR3 bases: TGTGCCAGCAGCTGGGGGCCCAGCTCCTACAATGAGCAGTTCTTC. It codes for CASSWGPSSYNEQFF.

The V and J genes are TRBV27 and TRBJ2-2, with D maybe TRBD2 (6 bases). This CDR3 spans 15 amino acids. CDR1 is MNHEY, CDR2 SMNVEV, per germline (reference sequence). V dropped 11 bases and J dropped 1 base, with 17 bases sitting between them. The CDR3 region has the DNA TGTGCCGCCCGGGCTTCGGGGGTGAACACCGGGGAGCTGTTTTTT. Its protein product is CAARASGVNTGELFF.

This clone appeared once. The chain employs TRBV6-5 and TRBJ1-1; possible D gene TRBD1, 5 bases. V lost 6 bases to trimming and J lost 0 bases, with 14 bases between them. The CDR3 consists of 15 residues. Germline V gene data show CDR1 as MNHEY and CDR2 as SVGAGI. The CDR3 DNA is TGTGCCAGCAGACAAACGACAGCAATGAACACTGAAGCTTTCTTT. Translating gives CASRQTTAMNTEAFF.

This chain connects TRBV6-5 to TRBJ2-7; D is ambiguous. This CDR3 has 13 amino acids. The germline V and J ends were trimmed by 0 bases and 6 bases, with 9 bases remaining between them. Germline CDR1 and CDR2: MNHEY and SVGAGI. CDR3 residues: CASSYSSGSEQYF. CDR3 DNA sequence: TGTGCCAGCAGTTACTCGTCAGGCTCCGAGCAGTACTTC.

The V and J genes are TRBV7-6 and TRBJ1-3; TRBD1 matches 7 bases. The CDR3 sequence is 18 residues long. Germline lookup yields CDR1 SGHVS and CDR2 FNYEAQ. With V trimmed by 0 bases and J by 4 bases, 12 bases remained unmatched. The CDR3 region has the DNA TGTGCCAGCAGCTTAGCGCCGGGACAGTCTACCCAAGGAAACACCATATATTTT. The encoded protein is CASSLAPGQSTQGNTIYF.

The V and J genes are TRBV9 and TRBJ2-3; D possibly corresponds to TRBD1 (6 bases). Trimming removed 0 bases at V and 2 bases at J, with 10 bases between. CDR1 and CDR2 (germline): SGDLS, YYNGEE. The CDR3 sequence is 15 residues long. The CDR3 region has the DNA TGTGCCAGCAGCGTAGGTTTGGGGGCCACAGATACGCAGTATTTT. Its translation: CASSVGLGATDTQYF. Looking up the rest from reference TRBV9 and TRBJ2-3 gives the full variable domain: DSGVTQTPKHLITATGQRVTLRCSPRSGDLSVYWYQQSLDQGLQFLIQYYNGEERAKGNILERFSAQQFPDLHSELNLSSLELGDSALYFCASSVGLGATDTQYFGPGTRLTVL.

The genes are TRBV7-9 and TRBJ2-3; a possible D gene is TRBD2 (5 bases). V lost 11 bases to trimming and J lost 0 bases, with 12 bases between them. The CDR3 extends over 13 amino acids. Germline V lookup: CDR1 SEHNR, CDR2 FQNEAQ (reference sequence). This chain's CDR3 is CAGQRVSTDTQYF. In DNA, the CDR3 is TGTGCCGGGCAGAGGGTGAGCACAGATACGCAGTATTTT.

The J gene is TRBJ1-5, the V gene TRBV5-1; tentatively, D is TRBD1 (6 bases). Germline loops: CDR1 SGHRS, CDR2 YFSETQ. This CDR3 is 15 amino acids long. The germline V and J ends were trimmed by 0 bases and 6 bases, with 13 bases remaining between them. The CDR3 loop is CASSLVGGAGQPQHF. The CDR3 bases are TGCGCCAGCAGCTTGGTTGGGGGGGCTGGTCAGCCCCAGCATTTT.

The rearrangement links TRBV6-6 to TRBJ2-1; 11 nucleotides line up with TRBD2. The V segment lost 0 bases and the J segment 6 bases; nucleotides outside the gene matches: 4. This CDR3 has 16 amino acids. Looked up from germline, CDR1 is MNHNY and CDR2 is SVGAGI (reference sequence). CDR3 bases: TGTGCCAGCAGTTACTCAGTAGCGGGAGGGCCCAATGAGCAGTTCTTC. Translated: CASSYSVAGGPNEQFF.

The rearrangement links TRBV29-1 to TRBJ2-5; maybe TRBD1 (6 bases). The J call may be incorrect, as the DNA end agrees better with TRBJ2-7. The V gene's germline CDR1 is SQVTM and CDR2 ANQGSEA. This CDR3 has 13 residues. The CDR3 DNA is TGCAGCGCTAGAGCCCCACAGGGCTACGAGCAGTACTTC. As protein: CSARAPQGYEQYF.